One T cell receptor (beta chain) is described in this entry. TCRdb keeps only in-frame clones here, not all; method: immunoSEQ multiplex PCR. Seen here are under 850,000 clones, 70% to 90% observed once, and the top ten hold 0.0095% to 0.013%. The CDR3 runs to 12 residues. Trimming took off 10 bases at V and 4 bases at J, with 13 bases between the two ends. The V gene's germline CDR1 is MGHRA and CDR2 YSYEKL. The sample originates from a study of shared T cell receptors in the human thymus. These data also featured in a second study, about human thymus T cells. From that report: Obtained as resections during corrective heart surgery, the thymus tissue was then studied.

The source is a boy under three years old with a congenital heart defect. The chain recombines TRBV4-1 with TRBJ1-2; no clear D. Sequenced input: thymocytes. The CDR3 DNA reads TGCGCCACCTCCCGGGTAGGCTATGGCTACACCTTC. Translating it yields CATSRVGYGYTF.